This T cell receptor (beta chain) is drawn from a study of neoadjuvant anti-PD-1 for oral cavity cancer. Findings and limits, study-wide: With three patients per group, TCR findings need larger cohorts.

Per germline, CDR1 SGHVS and CDR2 FQNEAQ. V was pared by 6 bases and J by 4 bases, with 16 bases of the junction left unmatched. CDR3 length: 18 amino acids. The time point denotes: after neoadjuvant nivolumab, at surgical resection. This clone has more than one count but fewer than ten. Its antigen is currently unknown. Method: immunoSEQ multiplex PCR; TCRdb's copy keeps in-frame clones and lacks some. Here the sample spans 15,000 or so clones, over 60% being singletons. The sample was PBMCs, taken after nivolumab (anti-PD-1) treatment. The V gene is TRBV7-8, the J gene TRBJ2-7, with TRBD2 matching over 12 bases. This TCR was sampled from a person between 40 and 79 years old with oral cavity squamous cell carcinoma. The CDR3 DNA follows: TGTGCCAGCAGTCGCAAACGCCGACTAGCGGGGGAGTCGTACGAGCAGTACTTC. The encoded protein is CASSRKRRLAGESYEQYF.